This record concerns one T cell receptor beta chain sequence. Its matching antigen is unknown. Germline V gene lookup returns CDR1 WSHSY and CDR2 SAAADI. V was clipped by 6 bases and J by 8 bases; unmatched bases: 10. The CDR3 spans 16 residues. These data originate in a study of shared clonotypes between healthy human individuals. Study-level findings and limits: A reduction in generation probabilities was seen for non-shared clonotypes relative to those shared by all four donors. Tissues were not sampled, only blood, and their repertoires likely differ.

The study drew its donors from healthy HIV-negative adults without recent acute infections or vaccinations. TCRdb's copy holds only in-frame clones and misses some; the assay was immunoSEQ multiplex PCR. The sample consists of about 2.3 million clones, 85% to 95% of them appearing once. J is TRBJ2-1 and V is TRBV10-2; 13 bases align to TRBD2. The sample comprised naive CD4+ T cells from PBMCs. Subset reported: CD45RA+ positively selected. This clonotype was sampled from a man aged 18 to 29 in good health. Some clones in this sample may be carry-over from other donors' samples. The chain's CDR3 is CASRAWTSGSGDEQFF. The CDR3 nucleotides are TGCGCCAGCAGAGCTTGGACTAGCGGGAGTGGGGATGAGCAGTTCTTC.